The 32 T cell receptor beta chains below come from one sample, sequenced in a study of response to subunit inactivated influenza vaccine. TCRdb reanalysed the RT-PCR reads using MiXCR and keeps one entry per CDR3 protein. The table records about 580,000 distinct CDR3 sequences, 14% of them present only once. The source material was PBMCs from blood, sampled 11 to 12 days after vaccination. These receptors were taken from a man aged 45-60 years who received an inactivated influenza vaccine.

Only a few counts were recorded for this clonotype. This chain links TRBV4-3 with TRBJ2-1; 8 bases agree with TRBD2. CDR1 LGHNA and CDR2 YSLEER come from the germline V gene. Trimming cost V 0 bases and J 6 bases; bases outside gene matches: 7. The CDR3 runs to 16 residues. CDR3: CASSQDSDRGGNEQFF. The CDR3 DNA is TGCGCCAGCAGCCAAGATTCCGATCGGGGGGGCAATGAGCAGTTCTTC.

The gene calls are TRBV5-4 and TRBJ2-7; the D is unclear. Germline V gene data show CDR1 as SGHNT and CDR2 as YYREEE (reference sequence). V was shortened by 1 base and J by 1 base, with 6 bases between the two germline ends. The CDR3 spans 13 residues. This CDR3 reads CASSLWGSYEQYF. DNA of the CDR3: TGTGCCAGCAGCTTGTGGGGTTCCTACGAGCAGTACTTC.

The chain joins TRBV15 to TRBJ2-2; D possibly corresponds to TRBD2 (5 bases). V lost 8 bases and J 5 bases, leaving 12 bases between the germline ends. Germline values: CDR1 LNHNV, CDR2 YYDKDF (reference sequence). The CDR3 covers 13 residues. CDR3 sequence (DNA): TGTGCCACCCGGGAAACCGAGACCGGGGAGCTGTTTTTT. Its protein product is CATRETETGELFF. Variable domain in full (rest from reference TRBV15 and TRBJ2-2): DAMVIQNPRYQVTQFGKPVTLSCSQTLNHNVMYWYQQKSSQAPKLLFHYYDKDFNNEADTPDNFQSRRPNTSFCFLDIRSPGLGDTAMYLCATRETETGELFFGEGSRLTVL.

This clonotype is a singleton in its sample. The V call is TRBV20-1, the J call TRBJ1-4, with D perhaps TRBD1 (6 bases). Looked up from germline, CDR1 is DFQATT and CDR2 is SNEGSKA (reference sequence). Between the trimmed V and J ends, which lost 0 bases and 6 bases, there was a span of 14 bases. The CDR3 runs to 15 residues. CDR3 residues: CSARDQGSSDEKLFF. The CDR3 nucleotides read TGCAGTGCTAGAGATCAGGGGAGTTCGGATGAAAAACTGTTTTTT.

This clonotype came up a few times. The J gene is TRBJ2-5, the V gene TRBV20-1; 9 bases are a match to TRBD1. Looked up from germline, CDR1 is DFQATT and CDR2 is SNEGSKA (reference sequence). The CDR3 sequence is 15 residues long. The ends lost 5 bases at V and 2 bases at J; junction bases unmatched: 9. The CDR3: CSAFALTGGQETQYF. The DNA for the CDR3 is TGCAGTGCTTTTGCCCTGACAGGGGGACAAGAGACCCAGTACTTC.

This sequence joins TRBV29-1 and TRBJ1-6, with 8 positions matching TRBD1. Germline V lookup: CDR1 SQVTM, CDR2 ANQGSEA. The CDR3 extends over 14 amino acids. V trimming: 4 bases; J trimming: 14 bases; junction bases outside the gene matches: 13. CDR3 sequence (DNA): TGCAGCGTTGTGGACAGGGCGGGCGATGGGGCCCTCCACTTT. Its protein product is CSVVDRAGDGALHF.

V usage is TRBV4-2 and J usage is TRBJ2-7; 12 positions agree with TRBD2. CDR1 LGHNA and CDR2 YNFKEQ come from the germline V gene. With 4 bases clipped from V and 5 bases from J, the junction kept 6 bases outside the gene matches. There are 15 residues in the CDR3. The CDR3 spells CASSPATSGGNEQYF. CDR3 coding DNA: TGTGCCAGCAGCCCGGCCACTAGCGGGGGGAACGAGCAGTACTTC.

A few counts support this clonotype. J is TRBJ2-3 and V is TRBV7-9, with TRBD2 identical over 7 bases. From germline, CDR1 is SEHNR and CDR2 FQNEAQ (reference sequence). V dropped 2 bases and J dropped 10; count of bases not matched to a gene: 6. This CDR3 has 13 amino acids. CDR3 region: CASSLSSREAQYF. The CDR3, as DNA: TGTGCCAGCAGCTTAAGTTCACGGGAGGCGCAGTATTTT.

This clonotype was seen more than once but under ten times. The rearrangement uses TRBV12-3 or TRBV12-4 and TRBJ1-1, with 9 bases that match TRBD1. Unmatched junction bases numbered 4, after V lost 8 bases and J lost 6 bases. There are 12 residues in the CDR3. CDR3 residues: CASGRTGAEAFF. As DNA, the CDR3 is TGTGCCAGCGGCAGGACAGGGGCTGAAGCTTTCTTT.

This clonotype was found a few times. CDR3 nucleotide sequence: TGTGCCAGCAGTAGAGGGACAGGGGGCTATCAGCCCCAGCATTTT. This translates into CASSRGTGGYQPQHF. This chain connects TRBV12-3 or TRBV12-4 to TRBJ1-5; 12 positions match TRBD1. The CDR3 is 15 residues long. V lost 5 bases, J lost 5 bases, and 4 bases stayed unmatched.

This clonotype was counted only a few times. The chain links TRBV29-1 to TRBJ1-2, with D perhaps TRBD1 (6 bases). CDR3 length equals 16 residues. V lost 4 bases and J lost 0, with 18 bases in between. Germline V CDR1 and CDR2: SQVTM, ANQGSEA. The CDR3 region is CSVGGRGSLTNYGYTF. The CDR3, as DNA: TGCAGCGTTGGGGGGCGGGGGAGTTTGACTAACTATGGCTACACCTTC.

V gene TRBV28 combines with J gene TRBJ2-5, with 7 bases that match TRBD2. The CDR3 is 17 residues long. J was trimmed by 5 bases and V by 2 bases; bases with no gene match: 14. Germline V CDR1 and CDR2: MDHEN, SYDVKM. The CDR3 coding sequence is TGTGCCAGCAGTTTACCCCGGGAGGCAGGGTGGGAGGAGACCCAGTACTTC. Protein product: CASSLPREAGWEETQYF.

The gene calls are TRBV29-1 and TRBJ1-2, with unresolved D. The V and J ends lost 3 bases and 4 bases respectively, with 15 bases between them. This CDR3 region has 14 residues. The germline gives CDR1 SQVTM, CDR2 ANQGSEA. This CDR3 is CSVDISEEGYGYTF. CDR3 sequence (DNA): TGCAGCGTTGATATCAGTGAGGAAGGCTATGGCTACACCTTC.

The V and J genes are TRBV5-1 and TRBJ2-1, with TRBD2 identical over 8 bases. The CDR3 runs 16 residues. After removal of 1 base from V and 1 base from J, the junction contained 4 bases not matched to a gene. Germline V gene data show CDR1 as SGHRS and CDR2 as YFSETQ. CDR3 nucleotide sequence: TGCGCCAGCAGCTTGATACTAGCGGATTCCTACAATGAGCAGTTCTTC. This sequence encodes CASSLILADSYNEQFF. Full variable domain (remainder filled in from reference TRBV5-1 and TRBJ2-1): KAGVTQTPRYLIKTRGQQVTLSCSPISGHRSVSWYQQTPGQGLQFLFEYFSETQRNKGNFPGRFSGRQFSNSRSEMNVSTLELGDSALYLCASSLILADSYNEQFFGPGTRLTVL.

V and J are TRBV20-1 and TRBJ1-1; unclear D gene. CDR1 is DFQATT, CDR2 SNEGSKA, per germline (reference sequence). The CDR3 loop spans 12 amino acids. The V and J ends lost 5 bases and 4 bases respectively, with 11 bases between them. The DNA for the CDR3 is TGCAGTGCTCTTAACCCCTCCACTGAAGCTTTCTTT. Translation gives CSALNPSTEAFF.

This clonotype has a count of ten or more. This chain links TRBV29-1 with TRBJ2-1; TRBD2 matches 7 bases. Trimming at V came to 7 bases and at J to 1 base, leaving 1 base not matched to a gene. The CDR3 is 12 residues long. Germline V lookup: CDR1 SQVTM, CDR2 ANQGSEA. The DNA of the CDR3 is TGCAGCGCTAGCGGATCCTACAATGAGCAGTTCTTC. Amino acid sequence: CSASGSYNEQFF.

At least ten counts were recorded for this clonotype. The chain joins TRBV20-1 to TRBJ2-5; 9 positions match TRBD1. The CDR3 spans 14 residues. Germline lookup yields CDR1 DFQATT and CDR2 SNEGSKA (reference sequence). The V segment lost 4 bases and the J segment 2 bases; nucleotides outside the gene matches: 5. DNA for the CDR3: TGCAGTGCTAACTGGGACAGGGAACAAGAGACCCAGTACTTC. Amino acids: CSANWDREQETQYF.

This sequence joins TRBV5-1 and TRBJ2-1; 13 nucleotides align to TRBD2. The CDR3 contains 15 residues. The germline CDR1 and CDR2 sequences are SGHRS and YFSETQ. J was trimmed by 9 bases and V by 5 bases; bases with no gene match: 8. CDR3 sequence: CASRPTSGRWFEQFF. The CDR3 DNA sequence: TGCGCCAGCAGGCCGACTAGCGGGAGGTGGTTTGAGCAGTTCTTC.

In its sample, this clonotype was seen a few times. The chain joins TRBV12-3 or TRBV12-4 to TRBJ2-1; 9 bases fit TRBD2. With 1 base clipped from V and 4 bases from J, the junction kept 11 bases outside the gene matches. This CDR3 contains 18 residues. The CDR3 loop is CASSLGRAGTSRYNEQFF. The CDR3 region has the DNA TGTGCCAGCAGTTTAGGGAGAGCCGGGACTAGCAGGTACAATGAGCAGTTCTTC.

The chain combines TRBV5-6 with TRBJ1-6; no definite D call. The CDR3 runs to 13 residues. CDR1 and CDR2 (germline): SGHDT, YYEEEE. Trimming took 2 bases from V and 7 from J, leaving 7 bases between them. The CDR3 is CASSFGPNSPLHF. CDR3 nucleotide sequence: TGTGCCAGCAGCTTTGGACCCAATTCACCCCTCCACTTT.

This clonotype has more than one count but fewer than ten. The CDR3 coding sequence is TGTGCCAGCAACCTTAGCGGGAGGGCCAACGAGCAGTACTTC. This codes for CASNLSGRANEQYF. The gene calls are TRBV3-1 and TRBJ2-7; 11 bases are a match to TRBD2. J gave up 5 bases and V 7 bases, and 7 bases lay outside the gene matches. Germline V gene sequence: CDR1 LGHDT, CDR2 YNNKEL (reference sequence). The CDR3 covers 14 residues.

The V call is TRBV20-1, the J call TRBJ2-7; no firm D call. V lost 3 bases to trimming and J lost 0 bases, with 12 bases between them. This CDR3 comprises 14 residues. The germline V gene encodes CDR1 DFQATT and CDR2 SNEGSKA (reference sequence). CDR3 bases: TGCAGTGCTAGGTTCGTGCTTTCCTCCTACGAGCAGTACTTC. This gives the protein CSARFVLSSYEQYF.

This clonotype has a handful of counts. The chain recombines TRBV7-8 with TRBJ2-7; D is unclear. The CDR3 totals 16 residues. With 2 bases removed from V and 3 bases from J, the gap between germline ends came to 17 bases. CDR1 and CDR2 from the germline V gene are SGHVS and FQNEAQ. As DNA, the CDR3 is TGTGCCAGCAGCTTAAGTCGTCCAGGAACGTTCTACGAGCAGTACTTC. Protein sequence: CASSLSRPGTFYEQYF. The full variable domain, completed using reference TRBV7-8 and TRBJ2-7, is GAGVSQSPRYKVAKRGQDVALRCDPISGHVSLFWYQQALGQGPEFLTYFQNEAQLDKSGLPSDRFFAERPEGSVSTLKIQRTQQEDSAVYLCASSLSRPGTFYEQYFGPGTRLTVT.

The J gene is TRBJ2-7, the V gene TRBV20-1, with TRBD2 identical over 9 bases. The CDR3 totals 13 residues. The trim removed 6 bases at V and 1 base at J, leaving 4 bases unmatched. The germline CDR1 and CDR2 sequences are DFQATT and SNEGSKA (reference sequence). Written as DNA, the CDR3 is TGCAGTGCCGCGGGGGGGCCTTCCTACGAGCAGTACTTC. Protein: CSAAGGPSYEQYF.

This clonotype was counted only a few times. The J gene is TRBJ1-5, the V gene TRBV10-3; no firm D call. The CDR3 covers 13 residues. Looked up from germline, CDR1 is ENHRY and CDR2 is SYGVKD. Deletions cut 4 bases from V and 4 bases from J, with 8 bases between. CDR3 nucleotides: TGTGCCATCAGTGCCTCGGAAAATCAGCCCCAGCATTTT. This translates into CAISASENQPQHF.

This clonotype was counted many times. V and J are TRBV7-9 and TRBJ2-5; D possibly matches TRBD1 or TRBD2 (5 bases each). The V end was cut by 5 bases, the J end by 4 bases, with 11 bases between. In germline, CDR1 is SEHNR, CDR2 FQNEAQ (reference sequence). CDR3 length: 13 residues. The CDR3 spells CASSRGTLETQYF. CDR3 DNA: TGTGCCAGCAGCCGAGGGACCCTAGAGACCCAGTACTTC.

This clonotype was recorded at least ten times. CDR3 DNA: TGCGCCAGCAGCCTCGGGACTAGCGGGGGACAAGAGACCCAGTACTTC. The encoded protein is CASSLGTSGGQETQYF. The chain employs TRBV5-1 and TRBJ2-5; 14 bases are a match to TRBD2. Germline assignment: CDR1 SGHRS and CDR2 YFSETQ. The CDR3 length is 16 residues. V gave up 4 bases and J gave up 2 bases; unmatched junction bases: 4.

V gene TRBV5-5 combines with J gene TRBJ1-3; the D is unclear. Between the trimmed V and J ends, which lost 4 bases and 1 base, there was a span of 12 bases. The CDR3 has 15 residues. The V gene's germline CDR1 is SGHKS and CDR2 YYEKEE (reference sequence). Written as DNA, the CDR3 is TGTGCCAGCAGCGAGGCACCGAGATCTGGAAACACCATATATTTT. The encoded protein is CASSEAPRSGNTIYF.

This clonotype was counted at least ten times. CDR3 sequence reads: CASSLGPWAGEQYF. The CDR3 nucleotides read TGTGCCAGCAGCTTAGGACCGTGGGCAGGGGAGCAGTACTTC. This chain joins TRBV5-5 and TRBJ2-7, with D maybe TRBD1 (5 bases). The CDR3 contains 14 residues. V gave up 2 bases and J gave up 7 bases, with 16 bases separating them. Looked up from germline, CDR1 is SGHKS and CDR2 is YYEKEE (reference sequence).

The chain joins TRBV5-5 to TRBJ2-2; the D is unclear. V was pared by 1 base and J by 5 bases, with 6 bases between. There are 13 residues in the CDR3. Germline V gene sequence: CDR1 SGHKS, CDR2 YYEKEE (reference sequence). The CDR3 protein is CASSLLGTGELFF. The CDR3 DNA is TGTGCCAGCAGCTTGTTGGGGACCGGGGAGCTGTTTTTT. Based on the CDR3 plus reference TRBV5-5 and TRBJ2-2, the full variable domain is DAGVTQSPTHLIKTRGQQVTLRCSPISGHKSVSWYQQVLGQGPQFIFQYYEKEERGRGNFPDRFSARQFPNYSSELNVNALLLGDSALYLCASSLLGTGELFFGEGSRLTVL.

This clonotype has more than one count but fewer than ten. V is TRBV7-6 and J is TRBJ2-1; TRBD1 might be the D (6 bases). Germline CDR1 SGHVS, CDR2 FNYEAQ. The V and J ends lost 1 base and 4 bases respectively, with 11 bases between them. The CDR3 runs to 15 residues. CDR3 DNA sequence: TGTGCCAGCAGCTTAGGGGGGCCAGATTACAATGAGCAGTTCTTC. Its protein is CASSLGGPDYNEQFF. The variable domain in full, with the rest retrieved from reference TRBV7-6 and TRBJ2-1, is GAGVSQSPRYKVTKRGQDVALRCDPISGHVSLYWYRQALGQGPEFLTYFNYEAQQDKSGLPNDRFSAERPEGSISTLTIQRTEQRDSAMYRCASSLGGPDYNEQFFGPGTRLTVL.

The chain couples TRBV11-2 to TRBJ2-1; 13 bases agree with TRBD2. The germline CDR1 and CDR2 sequences are SGHAT and FQNNGV. The trim removed 5 bases at V and 9 bases at J, leaving 10 bases unmatched. This CDR3 comprises 16 residues. The CDR3 reads CASSPGLAGVRVEQFF. CDR3 DNA: TGTGCCAGCAGCCCAGGACTAGCGGGAGTACGGGTTGAGCAGTTCTTC.